The entry below describes one TCR beta chain. Its target is not known. The CDR3 runs to 16 residues. Trimming shortened V by 3 bases and J by 1 base, and 18 bases separated the two germline ends. Per the germline V gene, CDR1 is GTSNPN and CDR2 is SVGIG (reference sequence). These data are taken from a study of STAT3 mutations in large granular lymphocyte leukemia. Whole-study findings and limits: At least one immunodominant TCR beta clonotype appeared in every T-cell large granular lymphocyte leukemia patient.

Clones were read by immunoSEQ multiplex PCR, and TCRdb kept only the in-frame ones, dropping some. The profile shows 15,000 to 17,000 clones, approximately 91% of them singletons. The receptor was isolated from a woman aged 45-60 years with T-cell large granular lymphocyte leukemia. Some clones in this sample may be carry-over from other donors' samples. Source material: peripheral blood mononuclear cells. This chain joins TRBV30 and TRBJ1-1; D possibly corresponds to TRBD1 (6 bases). Here the CDR3 DNA reads TGTGCCTGGAGGGAGGGGGTAAAAGGGGGGAACACTGAAGCTTTCTTT. It specifies CAWREGVKGGNTEAFF.